The clone carrying this T cell receptor (beta chain) was seen repeatedly, ten times or more. The data originate from a study of blood T cells in healthy people across ages. Then a second PCR, running roughly 7 to 11 cycles, was carried out with a sample-barcoded 5' primer and a J-beta primer mix. The template-switch adaptor, which had 12 random nucleotides, put a tag on each cDNA molecule. MiXCR was run by TCRdb on the 5' RACE reads, yielding one entry per CDR3 protein. This sample yields roughly 700,000 distinct CDR3 sequences, of which roughly 32% are seen a single time; 15% to 17% belongs to the top ten. Specimen: blood. The sequence was obtained from a woman aged 80 or over in good health.

DNA of the CDR3: TGTGCCAGTAGGGACAGGGGGGACACTGAAGCTTTCTTT. Amino acid sequence: CASRDRGDTEAFF. The chain is built from TRBV19 and TRBJ1-1; TRBD1 aligns across 10 bases. Germline CDR1 is LNHDA and CDR2 is SQIVND (reference sequence). V shed 6 bases and J 3 bases; nucleotides not matched to a gene: 1. CDR3 size: 13 residues.